These T cell receptor beta chains were read from a single sample in a study of T cells in Graves' hyperthyroidism and ophthalmopathy. TCRdb independently ran MiXCR on the multiplex PCR reads; one entry per CDR3 protein. The sample records about 410,000 distinct CDR3 sequences, about 14% being singletons. The sequenced sample was blood. These receptors all stem from a woman in her 30s with Graves' ophthalmopathy. Both conserved end residues are part of each CDR3. D genes are given only for firm matches. Some rows mark clone size as missing; the rest say once, few, many or name a class of expanded clone.

TRBD1	TRBV6-1	TRBJ2-3	many	CATGQGVRTDTQYF	TGTGCCACAGGACAGGGGGTTCGCACAGATACGCAGTATTTT
-	TRBV15	TRBJ2-2	many	CATSEGVGYGGELFF	TGTGCCACCAGCGAGGGAGTGGGTTACGGCGGGGAGCTGTTTTTT
TRBD1	TRBV7-2	TRBJ2-7	-	CASSQGGQGRPSSYEQYF	TGTGCCAGCAGCCAAGGGGGACAGGGGCGGCCGAGCTCCTACGAGCAGTACTTC
TRBD1	TRBV19	TRBJ2-2	few	CASSKLGDRRVGELFF	TGTGCCAGTAGCAAACTAGGGGACAGGCGAGTCGGGGAGCTGTTTTTT
-	TRBV30	TRBJ1-5	many	CAWSDDGVRNQPQHF	TGTGCCTGGAGTGATGACGGGGTTCGCAATCAGCCCCAGCATTTT
-	TRBV29-1	TRBJ1-1	-	CSGGGGARTEAFF	TGCAGCGGCGGGGGGGGGGCGCGCACTGAAGCTTTCTTT
TRBD1	TRBV7-2	TRBJ1-5	many	CASSPRDRGQPQHF	TGTGCCAGCAGCCCACGAGACAGGGGGCAGCCCCAGCATTTT
-	TRBV11-2	TRBJ1-1	many	CASSPNSFTMNTEAFF	TGTGCCAGCAGCCCCAACTCGTTTACGATGAACACTGAAGCTTTCTTT
-	TRBV11-3	TRBJ1-4	many	CASSSGVGGKLFF	TGTGCCAGCAGCTCCGGAGTCGGGGGAAAACTGTTTTTT
TRBD2	TRBV3-1	TRBJ2-3	many	CASSLRLAGGSKLSDTQYF	TGTGCCAGCAGCCTTAGACTAGCGGGGGGGTCTAAGTTATCGGATACGCAGTATTTT
TRBD1	TRBV28	TRBJ1-1	-	CASSLPGGLYNTEAFF	TGTGCCAGCAGTCTACCAGGGGGCTTGTATAACACTGAAGCTTTCTTT
-	TRBV20-1	TRBJ2-7	-	CSARAENGPFYEQYF	TGCAGTGCTAGAGCAGAGAATGGCCCCTTCTACGAGCAGTACTTC
TRBD1	TRBV6-4	TRBJ1-2	few	CASSDTGTGVNYGYTF	TGTGCCAGCAGTGACACCGGGACAGGGGTCAACTATGGCTACACCTTC
-	TRBV2	TRBJ1-6	many	CASSQYRPTGIGNSPLHF	TGTGCCAGCAGTCAATACCGACCCACAGGGATCGGTAATTCACCCCTCCACTTT
TRBD1	TRBV6-1	TRBJ2-7	-	CAGRGQGPYEQYF	TGTGCCGGCAGAGGACAGGGGCCATACGAGCAGTACTTC
TRBD1	TRBV20-1	TRBJ2-7	many	CSAAGTGGFLDEQYF	TGCAGTGCAGCCGGGACAGGGGGCTTTTTGGACGAGCAGTACTTC
TRBD2	TRBV28	TRBJ2-2	many	CASYSGGTGELFF	TGTGCCAGCTATAGCGGGGGCACCGGGGAGCTGTTTTTT
TRBD1	TRBV6-5	TRBJ2-1	-	CASSYVGTAYNEQFF	TGTGCCAGCAGTTATGTCGGGACAGCCTACAATGAGCAGTTCTTC
-	TRBV7-8	TRBJ2-1	many	CASSSPLTGQFF	TGTGCCAGCAGCTCTCCCCTGACGGGGCAGTTCTTC
-	TRBV19	TRBJ2-4	-	CASSINGGIRGNIQYF	TGTGCCAGTAGTATTAATGGGGGAATCAGGGGAAACATTCAGTACTTC
TRBD2	TRBV19	TRBJ2-5	-	CASRGVAAGGETQYF	TGTGCCAGTAGGGGGGTCGCGGCGGGGGGCGAGACCCAGTACTTC
-	TRBV2	TRBJ1-4	many	CASSAGGTWKLFF	TGTGCCAGCAGTGCTGGGGGTACGTGGAAACTGTTTTTT
-	TRBV5-1	TRBJ1-2	-	CASSLFQAGGYGYTF	TGCGCCAGCAGCTTGTTTCAGGCCGGCGGCTATGGCTACACCTTC
TRBD2	TRBV2	TRBJ2-3	many	CASSSPTSGGTDTQYF	TGTGCCAGCAGTTCGCCGACTAGCGGGGGCACAGATACGCAGTATTTT
TRBD1	TRBV20-1	TRBJ2-1	-	CSVRDRESYNEQFF	TGCAGTGTACGGGACAGGGAATCCTACAATGAGCAGTTCTTC
-	TRBV12-3/TRBV12-4	TRBJ1-5	many	CASSYGPSNQPQHF	TGTGCCAGCAGTTACGGGCCCAGCAATCAGCCCCAGCATTTT
-	TRBV30	TRBJ2-6	many	CAWRDLTGANVLTF	TGTGCCTGGAGGGATCTCACTGGGGCCAACGTCCTGACTTTC
-	TRBV9	TRBJ2-1	many	CASSVGLVPYNEQFF	TGTGCCAGCAGCGTAGGTCTGGTCCCCTACAATGAGCAGTTCTTC
TRBD1	TRBV5-1	TRBJ1-6	few	CASSLAGGVSSPLHF	TGCGCCAGCAGCTTGGCAGGGGGCGTGAGTTCACCCCTCCACTTT
TRBD1	TRBV4-1	TRBJ1-4	-	CASSQERQGREKLFF	TGCGCCAGCAGCCAAGAGAGACAGGGAAGGGAAAAACTGTTTTTT
TRBD2	TRBV28	TRBJ2-7	many	CASMSRDGTSGFASYEQYF	TGTGCCAGCATGTCCCGGGATGGGACTAGCGGGTTTGCTTCCTACGAGCAGTACTTC
TRBD1	TRBV12-5	TRBJ1-2	-	CASGLARDRSYGYTF	TGTGCTAGTGGTTTGGCACGGGACAGGTCCTATGGCTACACCTTC
TRBD2	TRBV2	TRBJ2-1	-	CASSEPGSGGPWNEQFF	TGTGCCAGCAGTGAACCTGGTAGCGGGGGTCCTTGGAATGAGCAGTTCTTC
-	TRBV9	TRBJ1-6	many	CASSVDAGRNSPLHF	TGTGCCAGCAGCGTAGATGCAGGGAGGAATTCACCCCTCCACTTT
TRBD1	TRBV20-1	TRBJ2-7	many	CSARDNRRGSYEQYF	TGCAGTGCTAGAGATAATCGCAGGGGGAGCTACGAGCAGTACTTC
TRBD1	TRBV5-6	TRBJ1-5	few	CASSFRTGTGNQPQHF	TGTGCCAGCAGCTTCAGAACCGGGACAGGGAATCAGCCCCAGCATTTT
-	TRBV5-1	TRBJ2-3	many	CASSLGNIRLDTQYF	TGCGCCAGCAGCTTGGGAAACATAAGATTGGATACGCAGTATTTT
-	TRBV20-1	TRBJ2-7	many	CSANTGTHYEQYF	TGCAGTGCTAACACCGGGACACACTACGAGCAGTACTTC
TRBD1	TRBV5-5	TRBJ1-1	many	CASSLRQGKGTEAFF	TGTGCCAGCAGCCTTAGACAGGGGAAAGGCACTGAAGCTTTCTTT
-	TRBV14	TRBJ2-5	many	CASSLGGQRQETQYF	TGTGCCAGCAGCCTGGGGGGACAGCGTCAAGAGACCCAGTACTTC
-	TRBV5-6	TRBJ2-1	few	CASSLFRVSGTNEQFF	TGTGCCAGCAGCTTGTTCCGGGTGTCAGGGACTAATGAGCAGTTCTTC
-	TRBV29-1	TRBJ1-3	-	CSAGQYSGNTIYF	TGCAGCGCCGGACAGTACTCTGGAAACACCATATATTTT
TRBD1	TRBV20-1	TRBJ2-5	many	CSARSGQGAGETQYF	TGCAGTGCTAGGTCGGGACAGGGGGCTGGAGAGACCCAGTACTTC
-	TRBV20-1	TRBJ1-5	many	CSASEGLSNQPQHF	TGCAGTGCTAGTGAAGGACTTAGCAATCAGCCCCAGCATTTT
-	TRBV20-1	TRBJ2-3	many	CSADRKDLAVTDTQYF	TGCAGTGCTGACCGGAAGGACTTAGCCGTCACAGATACGCAGTATTTT
-	TRBV9	TRBJ2-3	many	CASSDMNTDTQYF	TGTGCCAGCAGCGACATGAACACAGATACGCAGTATTTT
-	TRBV27	TRBJ1-4	many	CASSFAGLNNEKLFF	TGTGCCAGCAGTTTTGCAGGCCTTAATAATGAAAAACTGTTTTTT
-	TRBV3-1	TRBJ1-3	many	CASSQFDKPSSGNTIYF	TGTGCCAGCAGCCAATTTGATAAACCTAGTTCTGGAAACACCATATATTTT
TRBD2	TRBV14	TRBJ2-5	many	CASSQLAGAIMRTQYF	TGTGCCAGCAGCCAACTAGCGGGGGCCATCATGCGGACCCAGTACTTC
TRBD1	TRBV7-9	TRBJ2-7	many	CASSRRTGSYEQYF	TGTGCCAGCAGCCGCCGGACAGGTAGCTACGAGCAGTACTTC
-	TRBV30	TRBJ1-1	many	CAWCQAGTEAFF	TGTGCCTGGTGTCAGGCGGGCACTGAAGCTTTCTTT
-	TRBV3-1	TRBJ2-2	many	CASRDTTVFTGTANTGELFF	TGTGCCAGCAGGGATACCACTGTCTTTACCGGGACGGCGAACACCGGGGAGCTGTTTTTT
-	TRBV29-1	TRBJ1-5	-	CSTQSGDSNQPQHF	TGCAGCACCCAATCCGGGGACAGCAATCAGCCCCAGCATTTT
-	TRBV7-8	TRBJ2-3	many	CASSLEVLQGKNTQYF	TGTGCCAGCAGCTTAGAGGTCTTACAGGGAAAGAATACGCAGTATTTT